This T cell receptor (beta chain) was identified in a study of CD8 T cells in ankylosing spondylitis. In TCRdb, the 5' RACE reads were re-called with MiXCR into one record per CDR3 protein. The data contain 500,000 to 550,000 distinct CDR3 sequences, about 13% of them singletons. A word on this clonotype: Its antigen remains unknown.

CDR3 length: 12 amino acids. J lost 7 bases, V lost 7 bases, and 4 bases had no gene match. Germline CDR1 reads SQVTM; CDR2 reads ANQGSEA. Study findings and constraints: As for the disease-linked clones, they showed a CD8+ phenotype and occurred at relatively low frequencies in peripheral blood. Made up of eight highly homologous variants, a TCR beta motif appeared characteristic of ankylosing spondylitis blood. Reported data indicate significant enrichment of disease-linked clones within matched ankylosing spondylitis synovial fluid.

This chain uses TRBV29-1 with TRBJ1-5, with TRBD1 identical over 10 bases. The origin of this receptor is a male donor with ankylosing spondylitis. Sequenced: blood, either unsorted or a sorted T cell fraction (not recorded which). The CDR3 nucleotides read TGCAGCGCTGGACAGGGGGAACAGCCCCAGCATTTT. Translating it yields CSAGQGEQPQHF.